The 28 T cell receptor beta chains below all came from one sample that was sequenced in a study of T-cell memory formation after mild COVID-19. TCRdb itself ran the 5' RACE reads through MiXCR, one entry per CDR3 protein. The sample lists roughly 14,000 distinct CDR3 sequences; roughly 19% were seen once. The source material was PBMCs or a T cell subset sorted from them (not recorded which). The source is an adult woman who had mild COVID-19 (a few samples of this study predate the infection). Cell type and time point are not known.

This clonotype was found many times. The genes are TRBV27 and TRBJ2-1; 7 bases fit TRBD2. The CDR3 totals 13 residues. Germline CDR1 and CDR2: MNHEY and SMNVEV (reference sequence). Trimming took 0 bases from V and 8 from J; bases not matched to a gene: 1. The CDR3 nucleotides are TGTGCCAGCAGTTTATCAGGGAGGGATGAGCAGTTCTTC. It codes for CASSLSGRDEQFF.

The sample holds many counts of this clonotype. V usage is TRBV10-2 and J usage is TRBJ1-2, with 7 bases matching TRBD1. V trimming: 7 bases; J trimming: 2 bases; junction bases outside the gene matches: 10. The CDR3 runs 15 residues. Germline CDR1 and CDR2: WSHSY and SAAADI. The DNA of the CDR3 is TGCGCCAGCACACCAACAGGGGTGGTGAACTATGGCTACACCTTC. This translates into CASTPTGVVNYGYTF.

This clonotype was counted at least ten times. The chain joins TRBV18 to TRBJ1-2; D is unclear. The V end lost 3 bases, the J end lost 1 base, and 9 bases lay between the germline ends. Germline V gene data show CDR1 as KGHSH and CDR2 as LQKENI. The length of the CDR3 is 14 residues. The chain's CDR3 is CASSPDGNNYGYTF. In nucleotides, the CDR3 is TGTGCCAGCTCACCGGACGGAAATAACTATGGCTACACCTTC. The full variable domain, its missing parts supplied by reference TRBV18 and TRBJ1-2, is NAGVMQNPRHLVRRRGQEARLRCSPMKGHSHVYWYRQLPEEGLKFMVYLQKENIIDESGMPKERFSAEFPKEGPSILRIQQVVRGDSAAYFCASSPDGNNYGYTFGSGTRLTVV.

This clonotype was found many times. The chain couples TRBV27 to TRBJ2-1; D might be TRBD2 (5 bases). Per germline, CDR1 MNHEY and CDR2 SMNVEV (reference sequence). The CDR3 runs 13 residues. V lost 8 bases, J lost 0 bases, and 8 bases lay in between. CDR3 protein: CASGLSSYNEQFF. Here the CDR3 DNA reads TGTGCCAGCGGACTGAGCTCCTACAATGAGCAGTTCTTC.

For this clonotype: This may stem from a read error, because a much larger clone lies one nucleotide away. Since no conserved phenylalanine or tryptophan closes the CDR3, a read error is the likely cause. The chain couples TRBV6-2 or TRBV6-3 to TRBJ2-1; D not certain. The V and J ends lost 2 bases and 8 bases respectively, with 19 bases between them. Germline CDR1 and CDR2: MNHEY and SVGEGT. CDR3 size: 16 residues. The CDR3 here is CASSYGVAKGFDEQFL. The CDR3 region has the DNA TGTGCCAGCAGTTACGGAGTCGCGAAAGGTTTTGATGAGCAGTTCTTA.

This clonotype was recorded many times. The chain combines TRBV7-9 with TRBJ1-1; D gene uncertain. Germline V gene sequence: CDR1 SEHNR, CDR2 FQNEAQ (reference sequence). The CDR3 contains 14 residues. With 4 bases removed from V and 5 bases from J, the gap between germline ends came to 14 bases. This chain's CDR3 is CASSSIWGRTEAFF. CDR3 DNA sequence: TGTGCCAGCAGCTCAATCTGGGGTAGAACTGAAGCTTTCTTT.

This clonotype came up many times. V and J are TRBV7-6 and TRBJ1-5, with 8 bases lining up with TRBD1. The length of the CDR3 is 15 residues. Germline assignment: CDR1 SGHVS and CDR2 FNYEAQ. The J segment lost 5 bases and the V segment lost 1 base, leaving 4 bases of the junction unmatched. The chain's CDR3 is CASSLGTGFDQPQHF. The CDR3 coding sequence is TGTGCCAGCAGCTTAGGGACAGGGTTCGATCAGCCCCAGCATTTT.

This clonotype was detected many times. The chain carries TRBV24-1 and TRBJ2-7; 8 nucleotides agree with TRBD1. The CDR3 runs to 14 residues. CDR1 and CDR2 (germline): KGHDR, SFDVKD. The junction had 4 bases not matched to a gene; V was cut back by 3 bases and J by 4 bases. In DNA form, the CDR3 reads TGTGCCACCAGTGATCGGACAGGGAGGTACGAGCAGTACTTC. Protein: CATSDRTGRYEQYF.

This clonotype was counted ten times or more. The V gene is TRBV2, the J gene TRBJ2-3; TRBD2 agrees at 7 bases. The junction had 6 bases not matched to a gene; V was cut back by 10 bases and J by 2 bases. The germline V gene encodes CDR1 SNHLY and CDR2 FYNNEI. CDR3 size: 13 residues. This CDR3 is CATLAGTTDTQYF. The CDR3 bases are TGTGCCACCTTAGCGGGCACCACAGATACGCAGTATTTT.

In its sample, this clonotype was seen many times. Here the CDR3 DNA reads TGTGCCAGCGGGGTAGCGGGAGGTTACAATGAGCAGTTCTTC. Amino acid sequence: CASGVAGGYNEQFF. This chain links TRBV28 with TRBJ2-1, with 10 bases fitting TRBD2. V was clipped by 8 bases and J by 4 bases; unmatched bases: 5. Germline V gene data show CDR1 as MDHEN and CDR2 as SYDVKM. This CDR3 region has 14 residues.

There are many counts of this clonotype. The gene calls are TRBV7-3 and TRBJ2-3; 8 nucleotides line up with TRBD2. This CDR3 has 15 residues. J gave up 2 bases and V 5 bases, and 6 bases lay outside the gene matches. CDR1 and CDR2 (germline): SGHTA, FQGTGA. The CDR3 loop reads CASSPDSGNTDTQYF. In DNA form, the CDR3 reads TGTGCCAGCAGCCCCGATAGCGGGAACACAGATACGCAGTATTTT. Using reference TRBV7-3 and TRBJ2-3 for the parts outside the CDR3, the full variable domain is GAGVSQTPSNKVTEKGKYVELRCDPISGHTALYWYRQSLGQGPEFLIYFQGTGAADDSGLPNDRFFAVRPEGSVSTLKIQRTERGDSAVYLCASSPDSGNTDTQYFGPGTRLTVL.

This clonotype was recorded at least ten times. The chain has TRBV5-6 and TRBJ2-7; D is perhaps TRBD1 (5 bases). This CDR3 is built from 14 residues. The V and J ends lost 0 bases and 1 base respectively, with 8 bases between them. Germline CDR1 and CDR2: SGHDT and YYEEEE. The CDR3 is CASSLGAGSYEQYF. CDR3 nucleotide sequence: TGTGCCAGCAGCTTGGGGGCAGGGTCCTACGAGCAGTACTTC.

This clonotype is medium-sized in the sample. This chain joins TRBV4-1 and TRBJ2-1; 8 bases are shared with TRBD2. V shed 4 bases and J 4 bases; nucleotides not matched to a gene: 9. Germline CDR1 and CDR2: MGHRA and YSYEKL. The CDR3 covers 16 residues. CDR3 sequence reads: CASSPRGAGEYNEQFF. CDR3 DNA sequence: TGCGCCAGCAGCCCGCGCGGAGCGGGGGAGTACAATGAGCAGTTCTTC.

The sample holds many counts of this clonotype. This chain links TRBV19 with TRBJ1-2; D unclear. The V gene's germline CDR1 is LNHDA and CDR2 SQIVND (reference sequence). V was clipped by 5 bases and J by 8 bases, with 12 bases between them. The CDR3 extends over 12 amino acids. CDR3 nucleotide sequence: TGTGCCAGTAGTTCCCGACCCGGGGGCTACACCTTC. This sequence encodes CASSSRPGGYTF.

This clonotype was detected many times. The CDR3 spells CATSGAHRDRVSNEQFF. DNA for the CDR3: TGTGCCACCAGTGGGGCCCACAGGGACAGGGTGTCGAATGAGCAGTTCTTC. J is TRBJ2-1 and V is TRBV24-1, with 9 bases aligning to TRBD1. Germline lookup yields CDR1 KGHDR and CDR2 SFDVKD. Unmatched junction bases numbered 14, after V lost 5 bases and J lost 7 bases. The CDR3 has 17 amino acids.

This clonotype was picked up many times. CDR3 amino acids: CASSLTSVDTGELFF. DNA of the CDR3: TGTGCCAGCTCACTTACTAGCGTGGACACCGGGGAGCTGTTTTTT. The chain recombines TRBV18 with TRBJ2-2, with TRBD2 matching 7 bases. Germline V gene data show CDR1 as KGHSH and CDR2 as LQKENI. The CDR3 is 15 amino acids. The trim removed 4 bases at V and 3 bases at J, leaving 5 bases unmatched.

This clonotype was seen only a few times. The rearrangement joins TRBV5-4 to TRBJ2-7; the match to TRBD2 covers 10 bases. V trimming: 3 bases; J trimming: 1 base; junction bases outside the gene matches: 4. The germline V gene encodes CDR1 SGHNT and CDR2 YYREEE (reference sequence). This CDR3 has 15 residues. In nucleotides, the CDR3 is TGTGCCAGCAGCTCCGAGCGGGGGGGTTCCTACGAGCAGTACTTC. This gives the protein CASSSERGGSYEQYF.

This clonotype showed up just a few times. The chain recombines TRBV2 with TRBJ1-5; the D is unclear. The V end lost 0 bases, the J end lost 0 bases, and 12 bases lay between the germline ends. The germline gives CDR1 SNHLY, CDR2 FYNNEI. This CDR3 has 17 residues. The CDR3 DNA follows: TGTGCCAGCAGTGAAGCGCTTTTAGGGTATAGCAATCAGCCCCAGCATTTT. The encoded protein is CASSEALLGYSNQPQHF.

There are many counts of this clonotype. The chain employs TRBV4-1 and TRBJ1-2, with D uncertain. The length of the CDR3 is 16 residues. The germline V and J ends were trimmed by 0 bases and 6 bases, with 17 bases remaining between them. Looked up from germline, CDR1 is MGHRA and CDR2 is YSYEKL. The CDR3 sequence is CASSQDSMVLVDGYTF. The CDR3 nucleotides read TGCGCCAGCAGCCAAGATTCTATGGTACTCGTTGATGGCTACACCTTC.

This clonotype was recorded many times. The chain joins TRBV4-1 to TRBJ2-7, with D perhaps matching TRBD1 or TRBD2 (5 bases each). The CDR3 runs to 13 residues. Germline loops: CDR1 MGHRA, CDR2 YSYEKL. V gave up 3 bases and J gave up 5 bases, with 11 bases separating them. CDR3 bases: TGCGCCAGCAGCCACCCCGGGACCCACGAGCAGTACTTC. Translated, it gives CASSHPGTHEQYF.

This clonotype was counted many times. The chain carries TRBV6-5 and TRBJ1-1; TRBD1 matches at 7 bases. Germline V gives CDR1 MNHEY, CDR2 SVGAGI. The CDR3 runs 15 residues. The junction had 3 bases not matched to a gene; V was cut back by 1 base and J by 1 base. CDR3 coding DNA: TGTGCCAGCAGTTACTGGACAGGATGGAACACTGAAGCTTTCTTT. Residues: CASSYWTGWNTEAFF.

This clonotype was counted at least ten times. The V and J genes are TRBV11-2 and TRBJ1-1, with D possibly being TRBD1 (6 bases). V lost 5 bases to trimming and J lost 10 bases, with 14 bases between them. Germline CDR1 is SGHAT and CDR2 is FQNNGV. There are 12 residues in the CDR3. The CDR3 region is CASSAQGRRAFF. CDR3 DNA sequence: TGTGCCAGCAGCGCCCAGGGGAGGAGAGCTTTCTTT.

In this sample, this clonotype turned up many times. The rearrangement links TRBV19 to TRBJ2-2; tentatively, D is TRBD1 (5 bases). The CDR3 consists of 15 residues. The V gene's germline CDR1 is LNHDA and CDR2 SQIVND (reference sequence). V lost 0 bases to trimming and J lost 9 bases, with 14 bases between them. The CDR3 loop is CASSIDPRAVWELFF. The CDR3 DNA sequence: TGTGCCAGTAGTATAGATCCCAGGGCCGTCTGGGAGCTGTTTTTT.

This chain links TRBV10-3 with TRBJ2-1; TRBD1 agrees at 11 bases. CDR3 length equals 17 residues. Germline lookup yields CDR1 ENHRY and CDR2 SYGVKD. Trimming cost V 5 bases and J 0 bases; bases outside gene matches: 6. The CDR3 nucleotides read TGTGCCATCAGTTCCTCCGGGACAGGGGGCTCCTACAATGAGCAGTTCTTC. Translating it yields CAISSSGTGGSYNEQFF.

This clonotype was counted ten times or more. This chain connects TRBV5-5 to TRBJ1-1, with D perhaps TRBD1 (6 bases). The CDR3 covers 12 residues. Germline V gives CDR1 SGHKS, CDR2 YYEKEE (reference sequence). The V end lost 3 bases, the J end lost 4 bases, and 7 bases lay between the germline ends. CDR3 amino acids: CASSSQGTEAFF. The CDR3 DNA sequence: TGTGCCAGCAGCTCACAGGGCACTGAAGCTTTCTTT.

Ten or more counts support this clonotype. This chain connects TRBV7-9 to TRBJ2-1, with 11 bases fitting TRBD2. CDR3 size: 18 residues. Germline values: CDR1 SEHNR, CDR2 FQNEAQ (reference sequence). V was pared by 3 bases and J by 7 bases, with 14 bases of the junction left unmatched. This CDR3 is CASSFPTLAGGPGNEQFF. In nucleotides, the CDR3 is TGTGCCAGCAGCTTCCCTACCTTAGCGGGAGGGCCGGGGAATGAGCAGTTCTTC.

This clonotype was counted ten times or more. The chain combines TRBV11-2 with TRBJ1-4; the D is unclear. CDR3 length: 17 amino acids. Germline V gives CDR1 SGHAT, CDR2 FQNNGV. The ends were cut back, 1 base at V and 3 bases at J, with 15 bases in the middle. The CDR3 coding sequence is TGTGCCAGCAGCTTAGTCAACGTGGTTGTGGCTAATGAAAAACTGTTTTTT. Translated: CASSLVNVVVANEKLFF.

In its sample, this clonotype was seen many times. The rearrangement joins TRBV27 to TRBJ2-3; TRBD1 agrees at 7 bases. Germline V gene sequence: CDR1 MNHEY, CDR2 SMNVEV (reference sequence). V was pared by 1 base and J by 6 bases, with 16 bases of the junction left unmatched. CDR3 length: 18 amino acids. CDR3 amino acids: CASSLWSTGELKGDTQYF. DNA for the CDR3: TGTGCCAGCAGTTTATGGTCCACAGGGGAATTGAAAGGGGATACGCAGTATTTT.